These 29 T cell receptor beta chains came from one sample sequenced in a study of blood T cell repertoires in COVID-19. Libraries were prepared by immunoSEQ multiplex PCR; TCRdb keeps only in-frame clonotypes and omits some of them. This table holds some 180,000 clones, more than 70% found once. Sequencing input: peripheral blood. The receptors were gathered from an elderly woman with active or convalescent COVID-19.

The chain is built from TRBV29-1 and TRBJ1-5; 8 nucleotides match TRBD1. CDR1 and CDR2 (germline): SQVTM, ANQGSEA. The CDR3 contains 14 residues. The ends lost 4 bases at V and 2 bases at J; junction bases unmatched: 4. The CDR3 protein is CSVAQGEGNQPQHF. CDR3 in DNA: TGCAGCGTTGCACAGGGGGAGGGCAATCAGCCCCAGCATTTT. Drawing the rest from reference TRBV29-1 and TRBJ1-5, the complete variable domain is SAVISQKPSRDICQRGTSLTIQCQVDSQVTMMFWYRQQPGQSLTLIATANQGSEATYESGFVIDKFPISRPNLTFSTLTVSNMSPEDSSIYLCSVAQGEGNQPQHFGDGTRLSIL.

In this sample, this clone turned up a few times. The chain links TRBV5-1 to TRBJ2-5; TRBD1 is a possible D gene (5 bases). V lost 3 bases, J lost 4 bases, and 16 bases lay in between. The CDR3 runs to 15 residues. Germline V lookup: CDR1 SGHRS, CDR2 YFSETQ. The CDR3 DNA sequence: TGCGCCAGCAGCTCAAACATGGGGCTCGGAGAGACCCAGTACTTC. It yields the protein CASSSNMGLGETQYF.

The table lists this clone with a few counts. The chain recombines TRBV10-3 with TRBJ1-5, with a possible D match to TRBD1 (6 bases). Trimming shortened V by 6 bases and J by 5 bases, and 11 bases separated the two germline ends. The CDR3 sequence is 13 residues long. Germline CDR1 is ENHRY and CDR2 is SYGVKD. CDR3 sequence: CAISTGSDQPQHF. CDR3 DNA sequence: TGTGCCATCAGCACAGGGAGCGATCAGCCCCAGCATTTT.

The chain employs TRBV19 and TRBJ1-5; D gene unclear. CDR3 length: 17 residues. Germline CDR1 reads LNHDA; CDR2 reads SQIVND (reference sequence). V was clipped by 2 bases and J by 1 base, with 15 bases between them. CDR3 DNA sequence: TGTGCCAGTAGTATACGGCAGGAGGGAGGGAGCAATCAGCCCCAGCATTTT. This gives the protein CASSIRQEGGSNQPQHF.

This chain connects TRBV15 to TRBJ2-2; 7 positions agree with TRBD1. V gave up 7 bases and J gave up 1 base; unmatched junction bases: 6. Germline values: CDR1 LNHNV, CDR2 YYDKDF (reference sequence). The CDR3 covers 15 residues. CDR3 region: CATTPRTGNTGELFF. The CDR3 DNA is TGTGCCACCACCCCCAGGACAGGGAACACCGGGGAGCTGTTTTTT.

This clone showed up just a few times. V gene TRBV27 combines with J gene TRBJ2-7; TRBD1 matches at 8 bases. CDR3 length equals 14 residues. V lost 4 bases to trimming and J lost 5 bases; unmatched junction nucleotides: 7. Germline lookup yields CDR1 MNHEY and CDR2 SMNVEV (reference sequence). CDR3 sequence (DNA): TGTGCCAGCAGTTCCTTGGACAGGGTAGACGAGCAGTACTTC. Translated: CASSSLDRVDEQYF.

The V gene is TRBV6-5, the J gene TRBJ1-2; D might be TRBD1 (5 bases). The germline V and J ends were trimmed by 6 bases and 3 bases, with 11 bases remaining between them. CDR3 length equals 13 residues. Germline-derived CDR1 and CDR2 are MNHEY and SVGAGI. CDR3 sequence: CASRATDHYGYTF. Here the CDR3 DNA reads TGTGCCAGCAGGGCGACAGATCACTATGGCTACACCTTC.

The V gene is TRBV27, the J gene TRBJ2-7, with D uncertain. V shed 0 bases and J shed 3 bases, with 9 bases lying between them. This CDR3 has 14 residues. Germline-derived CDR1 and CDR2 are MNHEY and SMNVEV (reference sequence). The CDR3 reads CASSLSYSLYEQYF. CDR3 coding DNA: TGTGCCAGCAGTTTATCGTATAGTCTCTACGAGCAGTACTTC.

The chain is built from TRBV24-1 and TRBJ1-2; 9 bases line up with TRBD1. Germline V CDR1 and CDR2: KGHDR, SFDVKD. The CDR3 length is 14 residues. Trimming took 8 bases from V and 3 from J; bases not matched to a gene: 6. CDR3 DNA: TGTGCCACCATGAAGGGACAGGGTGACTATGGCTACACCTTC. The encoded protein is CATMKGQGDYGYTF.

The chain employs TRBV19 and TRBJ1-5; weak D call: TRBD1 (6 bases). V was cut by 10 bases and J by 1 base, with 20 bases left in between. The germline CDR1 and CDR2 sequences are LNHDA and SQIVND (reference sequence). The CDR3 covers 16 residues. CDR3 DNA sequence: TGTGCCACCCGCCCAACAGGGACGAGGAGCAATCAGCCCCAGCATTTT. Residues: CATRPTGTRSNQPQHF.

V is TRBV6-5 and J is TRBJ2-5; tentative D call: TRBD2 (7 bases). V shed 4 bases and J shed 5 bases, with 20 bases lying between them. CDR3 length: 16 amino acids. CDR1 is MNHEY and CDR2 is SVGAGI in the germline V gene. The CDR3 DNA reads TGTGCCAGCAGTTTCCGCCGGGACGCGGGGGCGGAGACCCAGTACTTC. The encoded protein is CASSFRRDAGAETQYF.

The chain couples TRBV5-1 to TRBJ2-3; 7 bases are a match to TRBD2. The CDR3 runs to 18 residues. Germline CDR1 and CDR2: SGHRS and YFSETQ. J lost 4 bases, V lost 0 bases, and 14 bases had no gene match. CDR3 residues: CASSLDLVGGSISDTQYF. As DNA, the CDR3 is TGCGCCAGCAGCTTGGATCTCGTCGGCGGGAGCATATCAGATACGCAGTATTTT.

The rearrangement links TRBV10-3 to TRBJ2-7; D perhaps matches TRBD1 (6 bases). The V and J ends lost 6 bases and 5 bases respectively, with 17 bases between them. The CDR3 spans 14 residues. The germline CDR1 and CDR2 sequences are ENHRY and SYGVKD. Written as DNA, the CDR3 is TGTGCCATCAGGCAGGGGCCCACCCTTGACGAGCAGTACTTC. The encoded protein is CAIRQGPTLDEQYF.

J is TRBJ2-5 and V is TRBV19, with 7 bases fitting TRBD2. CDR1 and CDR2 (germline): LNHDA, SQIVND (reference sequence). The CDR3 consists of 14 residues. V was pared by 6 bases and J by 3 bases, with 7 bases of the junction left unmatched. The CDR3 nucleotides read TGTGCCAGTAGCTGGGGACTACATGAAGAGACCCAGTACTTC. Amino acid sequence: CASSWGLHEETQYF.

The V and J genes are TRBV5-8 and TRBJ2-7; the D gene is possibly TRBD2 (6 bases). Per germline, CDR1 SGHTS and CDR2 YDEGEE. V was clipped by 5 bases and J by 3 bases, with 15 bases between them. The CDR3 sequence is 14 residues long. DNA for the CDR3: TGTGCCAGCAGACTAGGAGGGTCCAGCTACGAGCAGTACTTC. This encodes CASRLGGSSYEQYF.

As to this clone: The sample carries other DNA sequences with the same CDR3. The J gene is TRBJ2-1, the V gene TRBV5-1; 9 bases align to TRBD2. V shed 4 bases and J 4 bases; nucleotides not matched to a gene: 3. This CDR3 spans 14 amino acids. CDR1 and CDR2 from the germline V gene are SGHRS and YFSETQ. The CDR3 reads CASSSSGGYNEQFF. CDR3 coding DNA: TGCGCCAGCAGCAGTAGCGGGGGATACAATGAGCAGTTCTTC.

Note on this clone: Different DNA sequences within this sample yield the same CDR3. V gene TRBV27 combines with J gene TRBJ1-1, with TRBD1 matching 7 bases. Germline CDR1 reads MNHEY; CDR2 reads SMNVEV (reference sequence). V lost 5 bases and J lost 1; bases outside the gene matches: 4. The CDR3 is 14 residues long. As DNA, the CDR3 is TGTGCCAGCAGTCCCGGGACAGCGAACACTGAAGCTTTCTTT. Amino acids: CASSPGTANTEAFF.

This clone was seen a handful of times. V and J are TRBV11-3 and TRBJ2-3; a weak D match, TRBD2 (5 bases). The CDR3 consists of 14 residues. The germline CDR1 and CDR2 sequences are SGHNT and YENEEA. Trimming pared 2 bases from V and 5 bases from J, leaving 11 bases between. CDR3 nucleotides: TGTGCCAGCAGCTTAAATGCGGGCCAAGATACGCAGTATTTT. It specifies CASSLNAGQDTQYF.

The chain uses TRBV29-1 and TRBJ1-4; D is possibly TRBD1 (5 bases). Germline assignment: CDR1 SQVTM and CDR2 ANQGSEA. V lost 4 bases to trimming and J lost 8 bases, with 20 bases between them. The CDR3 totals 15 residues. CDR3 coding DNA: TGCAGCGTTGCTTTGGAAGGGCAGGGAAGGGAAAAACTGTTTTTT. This translates into CSVALEGQGREKLFF.

The rearrangement links TRBV10-3 to TRBJ2-3; D is undetermined. The length of the CDR3 is 14 residues. The germline V gene has CDR1 ENHRY and CDR2 SYGVKD. V lost 0 bases and J lost 6, with 10 bases in between. The CDR3 DNA reads as TGTGCCATCAGTGAGTCGGCTAGTCACGATACGCAGTATTTT. Protein sequence: CAISESASHDTQYF.

A single count supports this clone. The chain uses TRBV4-1 and TRBJ1-1; tentatively, D is TRBD1 (6 bases). CDR3 length: 14 amino acids. CDR1 MGHRA and CDR2 YSYEKL come from the germline V gene. V lost 4 bases and J 0 bases, leaving 9 bases between the germline ends. This CDR3 reads CASSRAGVNTEAFF. CDR3 nucleotide sequence: TGCGCCAGCAGCCGGGCAGGGGTGAACACTGAAGCTTTCTTT.

The V and J genes are TRBV21-1 and TRBJ1-4; the table assigns TRBD1, which was not confirmed against the DNA. TRBV21-1 is classified as a pseudogene. This CDR3 has 17 residues. The chain's CDR3 is CASSLGTPDAGNEKLFF. CDR3 coding DNA: TGTGCCAGCAGTCTCGGGACACCGGACGCCGGGAATGAAAAACTGTTTTTT.

About this clone itself: The same CDR3 is also encoded by other DNA sequences in this sample. V gene TRBV19 combines with J gene TRBJ2-1, with D tentatively TRBD1 (5 bases). Germline CDR1 and CDR2: LNHDA and SQIVND (reference sequence). The CDR3 length is 14 residues. The germline V and J ends were trimmed by 4 bases and 1 base, with 8 bases remaining between them. CDR3 in amino acids: CASSTQGSYNEQFF. The CDR3 DNA is TGTGCCAGTAGTACGCAGGGTTCCTACAATGAGCAGTTCTTC.

The chain is built from TRBV5-1 and TRBJ1-4; the match to TRBD1 covers 8 bases. After removal of 0 bases from V and 8 bases from J, the junction contained 6 bases not matched to a gene. This CDR3 contains 15 residues. CDR1 and CDR2 from the germline V gene are SGHRS and YFSETQ. The CDR3 DNA follows: TGCGCCAGCAGCTTGGGTTCCGGACAGGGCGAAAAACTGTTTTTT. It codes for CASSLGSGQGEKLFF.

The chain uses TRBV5-1 and TRBJ1-6; a possible D gene is TRBD1 (5 bases). The CDR3 length is 15 residues. Trimming removed 2 bases from V and 5 bases from J, with 11 bases in between. Germline CDR1 reads SGHRS; CDR2 reads YFSETQ. The DNA of the CDR3 is TGCGCCAGCAGCTTATACGGACAAAATAATTCACCCCTCCACTTT. Protein: CASSLYGQNNSPLHF.

CDR3 nucleotide sequence: TGTGCCAGCAGCCGTGGGGGGGCGGGACCCCTCCACTTT. As protein: CASSRGGAGPLHF. This chain connects TRBV7-3 to TRBJ1-6; the D gene is possibly TRBD1 (6 bases). The germline CDR1 and CDR2 sequences are SGHTA and FQGTGA. V dropped 5 bases and J dropped 12 bases, with 14 bases sitting between them. The CDR3 sequence is 13 residues long.

This clone appeared once. This sequence joins TRBV28 and TRBJ1-3, with TRBD1 identical over 8 bases. Per the germline V gene, CDR1 is MDHEN and CDR2 is SYDVKM. V lost 4 bases, J lost 2 bases, and 7 bases stayed unmatched. The CDR3 extends over 16 amino acids. The CDR3: CASSSQGGRAGNTIYF. CDR3 DNA: TGTGCCAGCAGTTCACAGGGGGGCCGGGCTGGAAACACCATATATTTT. The full variable domain, completed using reference TRBV28 and TRBJ1-3, is DVKVTQSSRYLVKRTGEKVFLECVQDMDHENMFWYRQDPGLGLRLIYFSYDVKMKEKGDIPEGYSVSREKKERFSLILESASTNQTSMYLCASSSQGGRAGNTIYFGEGSWLTVV.

The chain uses TRBV5-1 and TRBJ1-3; D gene unclear. Germline CDR1 SGHRS, CDR2 YFSETQ. The CDR3 runs 17 residues. The germline V and J ends were trimmed by 3 bases and 1 base, with 17 bases remaining between them. The CDR3: CASSSDVVSGSGNTIYF. The CDR3 bases are TGCGCCAGCAGCTCCGACGTTGTTTCGGGGTCTGGAAACACCATATATTTT.

The chain employs TRBV5-1 and TRBJ1-4; 8 nucleotides line up with TRBD1. The CDR3 is made up of 13 amino acids. Per germline, CDR1 SGHRS and CDR2 YFSETQ. V shed 7 bases, J shed 4 bases, and the junction held 3 bases outside the gene matches. The CDR3 loop reads CASQDRVNEKLFF. The CDR3 bases are TGCGCCAGCCAGGACAGGGTTAATGAAAAACTGTTTTTT.